The 10 T cell receptor beta chains listed next were all sequenced from one sample in a study of beta chain features in type 1 diabetes. Of the isolated RNA, all was reverse transcribed, and so the sequenced material was expressed TCRB transcripts. Clones were read by immunoSEQ multiplex PCR, and TCRdb kept only the in-frame ones, dropping some. The data hold about 350,000 clones, with 15% to 20% observed a single time. Specimen: naive CD4+ T cells from blood. Source of these receptors: a young woman in good health.

This clone was picked up a small number of times. The chain links TRBV5-6 to TRBJ2-7; D is unclear. Trimming left V 4 bases short and J 1 base short, with 6 bases between. From germline, CDR1 is SGHDT and CDR2 YYEEEE. The CDR3 has 12 amino acids. CDR3 region: CASSTPSYEQYF. CDR3 bases: TGTGCCAGCAGCACACCATCCTACGAGCAGTACTTC.

The chain recombines TRBV6-1 with TRBJ1-2; perhaps TRBD1 as D (5 bases). This CDR3 has 15 residues. Germline CDR1 is MNHNS and CDR2 is SASEGT. Trimming removed 1 base from V and 2 bases from J, with 11 bases in between. CDR3 protein: CASSEELGLNYGYTF. Here the CDR3 DNA reads TGTGCCAGCAGTGAAGAGCTGGGGCTGAACTATGGCTACACCTTC.

V usage is TRBV5-1 and J usage is TRBJ2-5; a possible D gene is TRBD1 (6 bases). The germline V and J ends were trimmed by 2 bases and 1 base, with 9 bases remaining between them. The germline gives CDR1 SGHRS, CDR2 YFSETQ. This CDR3 spans 14 amino acids. As DNA, the CDR3 is TGCGCCAGCAGCTTCAACAGGGCCCAAGAGACCCAGTACTTC. Protein: CASSFNRAQETQYF.

This chain links TRBV25-1 with TRBJ1-5, with a tentative D call TRBD1 (5 bases). V was clipped by 4 bases and J by 2 bases, with 12 bases between them. CDR1 and CDR2 from the germline V gene are MGHDK and SYGVNS. The CDR3 spans 15 residues. In DNA, the CDR3 is TGTGCCAGCAGTGCGGGGGGGGTTGGCAATCAGCCCCAGCATTTT. Protein product: CASSAGGVGNQPQHF.

This clone has a handful of counts. The chain carries TRBV2 and TRBJ2-1, with a possible D match to TRBD2 (6 bases). The ends were cut back, 1 base at V and 13 bases at J, with 14 bases in the middle. The CDR3 is 13 amino acids. Per the germline V gene, CDR1 is SNHLY and CDR2 is FYNNEI. CDR3 nucleotide sequence: TGTGCCAGCAGTGAAGAACTTGGGCGGGAACAGTTCTTC. Encoded protein: CASSEELGREQFF.

The chain recombines TRBV29-1 with TRBJ1-2; weak D call: TRBD1 (5 bases). The V end was cut by 7 bases, the J end by 5 bases, with 17 bases between. The CDR3 length is 13 residues. Per the germline V gene, CDR1 is SQVTM and CDR2 is ANQGSEA. The CDR3 nucleotides are TGCAGCGCCTGGACATCCTTGGGGTATGGCTACACCTTC. Its protein is CSAWTSLGYGYTF.

The rearrangement links TRBV7-3 to TRBJ2-5, with no clear D. Germline assignment: CDR1 SGHTA and CDR2 FQGTGA. Trimming removed 4 bases from V and 4 bases from J, with 16 bases in between. CDR3 length: 15 amino acids. The CDR3 DNA follows: TGTGCCAGCAGCTCCCTAGGTATCCCCGGAGAGACCCAGTACTTC. It is translated as CASSSLGIPGETQYF.

Points on this clone: The same CDR3 is also encoded by other DNA sequences in this sample. The rearrangement joins TRBV5-1 to TRBJ1-1; D possibly corresponds to TRBD1 (6 bases). Per germline, CDR1 SGHRS and CDR2 YFSETQ. This CDR3 has 15 residues. The germline V and J ends were trimmed by 0 bases and 3 bases, with 12 bases remaining between them. CDR3: CASSLVRGGDTEAFF. The DNA of the CDR3 is TGCGCCAGCAGCTTGGTCAGGGGAGGGGACACTGAAGCTTTCTTT.

The chain has TRBV18 and TRBJ2-1; 10 nucleotides align to TRBD2. Germline CDR1 is KGHSH and CDR2 is LQKENI. V trimming: 0 bases; J trimming: 4 bases; junction bases outside the gene matches: 6. The CDR3 is 17 amino acids. The CDR3 loop reads CASSPPLAGGEYNEQFF. CDR3 nucleotides: TGTGCCAGCTCACCACCCTTAGCGGGAGGAGAGTACAATGAGCAGTTCTTC.

This chain joins TRBV5-1 and TRBJ1-1; no clear D. Germline CDR1 and CDR2: SGHRS and YFSETQ. The CDR3 is 14 amino acids. Trimming removed 4 bases at V and 3 bases at J, with 13 bases between. This CDR3 reads CASSGDRMDTEAFF. CDR3 nucleotide sequence: TGCGCCAGCAGCGGAGACCGGATGGACACTGAAGCTTTCTTT.